The sequence of this T cell receptor beta chain was determined in a study of blood T cells in healthy people across ages (dated by TCRdb to between 2015 and 2017). Study-level background: In model experiments, roughly one uniquely barcoded TCR beta cDNA molecule per two T cells was captured by template switching. The study measured age-related changes in TCR beta repertoire diversity using deep sequencing normalized with unique cDNA molecular identifiers. Four age groups were formed from the donors: young (average approximately 16 years), middle-aged (more than 35), aged (approximately 60) and long-lived (around 82). To avoid experimental bias, donors of different ages were randomly spread across the sequencing lanes. For two donors (one aged 18 to 29 and one aged 80 or older), the study analyzed two additional independent replicas of 1 million unique cDNA reads from the same blood draw.

The CDR3 covers 17 residues, taking in both the cysteine and the phenylalanine. The DNA shown is the 51-base CDR3, in frame from base 1. After removal of 6 bases from V and 1 base from J, the junction retains 10 bases not matched to a gene. Per the germline V gene, SGHRS is the CDR1 and YFSETQ is the CDR2. Concerning this clonotype: The clone's antigen remains unknown. One base away there is no much larger clone; base qualities are not given.

What the authors observed across the whole study: Because the CMV infection status of the donors was unknown, age-related changes in expanded clonotypes may potentially have been confounded. As age increased, observed TCR beta diversity per million T cells dropped in a roughly linear way, and a significant reduction was already evident by age 40. Total diversity estimates from one million sequenced T cells were considered lower bounds and underestimates. Compared with the aged group, the long-lived group had more naive CD4+ T cells, fewer expanded clones and increased TCR diversity, a pattern suggesting age selection. There was a strong correlation between observed TCR beta diversity and the percentage of naive T cells measured by flow cytometry. Because profiling used bulk unsorted PBMCs, naive and antigen-experienced compartments could not be compared conclusively.

Systemically healthy Caucasian individuals from Russia, roughly 40 in total and aged roughly 6 to 90 years, were included as donors. Around 10 milliliters of peripheral blood were drawn from each donor into EDTA-treated Vacutainer tubes. PBMCs were isolated by Ficoll-Paque density-gradient centrifugation, with at least 6 million obtained per sample. Trizol reagent was used to extract total RNA from the PBMCs, yielding at least 5.5 micrograms per sample. Naive CD45RAhigh/CD27high T cell percentages were measured by flow cytometry on a PBMC aliquot from every donor. The library was made by 5' RACE. These reads were obtained on an Illumina HiSeq 2500. A second PCR of 7 to 11 cycles was performed with a sample-barcoded 5' primer and a J-beta primer mix. A template-switch 5' adaptor carrying 12 random nucleotides introduced a unique molecular identifier onto each TCR beta cDNA molecule. Each sample yielded at least 2.5 million CDR3-containing paired-end reads. First-strand cDNA synthesis was performed from all RNA using the Mint cDNA synthesis kit, with priming by a TRBC-specific oligonucleotide. Following uracil-DNA glycosylase treatment, a first 18-cycle PCR with universal primers M1SS and BC2_uni_R was performed on all cDNA. The paper's data handling went like this. For normalization, 1 million high-quality reads were randomly selected from each sample, with every read carrying a distinct molecular identifier. Reads sharing molecular identifiers were discarded rather than binned into consensus sequences. CDR3 identification, clonotype clustering and error correction used MiTCR with a Q25 quality threshold and the strictest error-elimination algorithm. A nonparametric unseen species model with Euler transformation was used to estimate a lower bound on total TCR beta diversity. TCRdb redid the processing of the public reads, applying fastp at Q25 and MiXCR, and retained in-frame beta chains. Rows with a matching CDR3 protein are joined into one entry that keeps the most common DNA and genes. The V and J calls shown here were made by TCRdb, not taken from the authors' results. This sample lists around 970,000 distinct CDR3 sequences; roughly 50% were detected once. The ten largest make up 20% to 25% of the sample.

Sample: blood. The chain uses TRBV5-1 and TRBJ2-7; 13 of the junction bases match TRBD2. The source of this sequence is a woman aged 55-70 years in good health. The CDR3 region: CASNYGLAGDASYEQYF. At the DNA level, the sequence is TGCGCCAGCAACTACGGACTAGCGGGAGACGCGTCCTACGAGCAGTACTTC. Reference TRBV5-1 and TRBJ2-7 proteins supply the regions before and after the CDR3; the full variable domain is: KAGVTQTPRYLIKTRGQQVTLSCSPISGHRSVSWYQQTPGQGLQFLFEYFSETQRNKGNFPGRFSGRQFSNSRSEMNVSTLELGDSALYLCASNYGLAGDASYEQYFGPGTRLTVT.